These 29 T cell receptor beta chains were sequenced from one sample in a study of blood T cell repertoires in COVID-19 (dated by TCRdb to the early 2020s). The method behind the library was the immunoSEQ multiplex PCR assay. The table comes from immuneACCESS by way of TCRdb, which keeps in-frame sequences with V and J called. Part of the clones is missing from these tables; in studies checked, under half for an unresolved V gene and the rest for unknown reasons. This sample comprises 300,000 to 350,000 clones, roughly 88% of them detected only once. The ten biggest clones cover roughly 2% of the sample. Sequenced input: PBMCs or T cells enriched from blood (not recorded which). The receptors originated from a man aged 25 to 40 who had recovered from COVID-19.

The rearrangement joins TRBV5-4 to TRBJ2-3; 7 bases are a match to TRBD2. Germline V gene lookup returns CDR1 SGHNT and CDR2 YYREEE (reference sequence). The J segment lost 5 bases and the V segment lost 4 bases, leaving 7 bases of the junction unmatched. The CDR3 covers 14 residues. The CDR3 region has the DNA TGTGCCAGCAGCCCTGAGCGGGGAAAAGATACGCAGTATTTT. This codes for CASSPERGKDTQYF.

This chain connects TRBV3-1 (or the pseudogene TRBV3-2) to TRBJ1-1; TRBD1 matches 10 bases. After removal of 3 bases from V and 10 bases from J, the junction contained 11 bases not matched to a gene. This CDR3 comprises 15 residues. CDR1 is LGHDT and CDR2 is YNNKEL in the germline V gene (reference sequence). Here the CDR3 DNA reads TGTGCCAGCAGCCAGAGGACAGGGGGTGGGTATGGAGCTTTCTTT. Protein sequence: CASSQRTGGGYGAFF.

The genes are TRBV2 and TRBJ2-4; 7 bases agree with TRBD2. The germline V gene encodes CDR1 SNHLY and CDR2 FYNNEI. The CDR3 runs to 14 residues. With V trimmed by 4 bases and J by 0 bases, 0 bases remained unmatched. The CDR3 coding sequence is TGTGCCAGCAGTGGACTAGCAGCCAAAAACATTCAGTACTTC. It translates to CASSGLAAKNIQYF.

The chain links TRBV6-1 to TRBJ2-2, with TRBD2 identical over 13 bases. CDR3 length: 16 residues. CDR1 and CDR2 from the germline V gene are MNHNS and SASEGT. V shed 3 bases and J 6 bases; nucleotides not matched to a gene: 4. The DNA for the CDR3 is TGTGCCAGCAGTGACAGGACTAGCGGGGGATCCGGGGAGCTGTTTTTT. Its translation is CASSDRTSGGSGELFF.

J is TRBJ2-7 and V is TRBV19; possibly TRBD1 for D (5 bases). This CDR3 has 15 residues. Trimming cost V 1 base and J 2 bases, with 12 bases left between them. Germline assignment: CDR1 LNHDA and CDR2 SQIVND (reference sequence). The DNA of the CDR3 is TGTGCCAGTAGTATAGGGGGCCAGGCGACCTACGAGCAGTACTTC. It translates to CASSIGGQATYEQYF.

This chain uses TRBV10-3 with TRBJ2-7, with 9 nucleotides matching TRBD1. V lost 6 bases and J lost 5; bases outside the gene matches: 14. From germline, CDR1 is ENHRY and CDR2 SYGVKD. The CDR3 is 16 amino acids. The CDR3 protein is CAISPTGQGNGHEQYF. Written as DNA, the CDR3 is TGTGCCATCAGCCCGACCGGACAGGGGAACGGACACGAGCAGTACTTC.

V usage is TRBV3-1 (or the pseudogene TRBV3-2) and J usage is TRBJ1-2; D uncertain. Germline CDR1 is LGHDT and CDR2 is YNNKEL (reference sequence). V was pared by 4 bases and J by 6 bases, with 15 bases between. CDR3 length: 14 amino acids. DNA of the CDR3: TGTGCCAGCAGCCGCCCTCAGGCCTCTGATGGCTACACCTTC. Protein product: CASSRPQASDGYTF.

The J gene is TRBJ2-1, the V gene TRBV29-1; no clear D gene. The CDR3 covers 11 residues. CDR1 and CDR2 (germline): SQVTM, ANQGSEA. The germline V and J ends were trimmed by 2 bases and 7 bases, with 6 bases remaining between them. CDR3 residues: CSVEIPNEQFF. CDR3 DNA sequence: TGCAGCGTTGAAATTCCTAATGAGCAGTTCTTC.

Details on this clone: Other nucleotide sequences in the sample specify the same CDR3. The CDR3 spells CASSYSRNQPQHF. DNA of the CDR3: TGTGCCAGCAGTTATAGCCGGAATCAGCCCCAGCATTTT. The chain recombines TRBV6-5 with TRBJ1-5, with unresolved D. Trimming left V 3 bases short and J 4 bases short, with 7 bases between. In germline, CDR1 is MNHEY, CDR2 SVGAGI. This CDR3 contains 13 residues.

The V gene is TRBV28, the J gene TRBJ1-1; D is unresolved. V lost 7 bases and J lost 2, with 14 bases in between. This CDR3 comprises 14 residues. Germline loops: CDR1 MDHEN, CDR2 SYDVKM. The CDR3 DNA sequence: TGTGCCAGCAACAGCCCGTCCAAAAACACTGAAGCTTTCTTT. Translation: CASNSPSKNTEAFF.

This chain connects TRBV2 to TRBJ2-7, with 7 bases matching TRBD1. The V and J ends lost 4 bases and 3 bases, in that order; junction bases with no gene match: 3. This CDR3 contains 13 residues. Germline V lookup: CDR1 SNHLY, CDR2 FYNNEI. CDR3 DNA sequence: TGTGCCAGCAGTGGACAGGGAGACTACGAGCAGTACTTC. Encoded protein: CASSGQGDYEQYF.

This chain uses TRBV15 with TRBJ2-3; D is perhaps TRBD2 (5 bases). Germline V lookup: CDR1 LNHNV, CDR2 YYDKDF (reference sequence). The V end was cut by 3 bases, the J end by 3 bases, with 10 bases between. The CDR3 totals 14 residues. The CDR3 protein is CATSSPSGTDTQYF. The CDR3 DNA reads TGTGCCACCAGCAGCCCGTCGGGAACAGATACGCAGTATTTT.

This clone was recorded a few times. The gene calls are TRBV19 and TRBJ2-1; TRBD1 agrees at 9 bases. CDR1 and CDR2 (germline): LNHDA, SQIVND (reference sequence). The CDR3 covers 13 residues. The V segment lost 5 bases and the J segment 10 bases; nucleotides outside the gene matches: 6. CDR3 bases: TGTGCCAGTAGTGCGGGACAGGGAGTAGAGCAGTTCTTC. Protein sequence: CASSAGQGVEQFF.

The chain uses TRBV30 and TRBJ2-7, with 9 bases lining up with TRBD1. V shed 2 bases, J shed 0 bases, and the junction held 11 bases outside the gene matches. Germline V gene lookup returns CDR1 GTSNPN and CDR2 SVGIG (reference sequence). The CDR3 totals 17 residues. Here the CDR3 reads CAWSRYRGRRSSYEQYF. The DNA of the CDR3 is TGTGCCTGGAGTCGATACAGGGGGCGAAGGAGCTCCTACGAGCAGTACTTC.

V and J are TRBV9 and TRBJ2-7; D uncertain. Germline values: CDR1 SGDLS, CDR2 YYNGEE. CDR3 length: 13 amino acids. With 1 base removed from V and 7 bases from J, the gap between germline ends came to 12 bases. CDR3 in DNA: TGTGCCAGCAGCGTAACACCCGATTTGGAGCAGTACTTC. Its protein is CASSVTPDLEQYF.

This rearrangement joins TRBV27 to TRBJ2-6; 8 nucleotides agree with TRBD1. The CDR3 is 17 residues long. Trimming removed 3 bases from V and 4 bases from J; junction bases left unmatched: 8. Germline V gives CDR1 MNHEY, CDR2 SMNVEV (reference sequence). The CDR3 loop is CASSFGQGSSGANVLTF. CDR3 DNA: TGTGCCAGCAGTTTCGGACAGGGTTCGTCCGGGGCCAACGTCCTGACTTTC.

The chain couples TRBV6-5 to TRBJ2-7, with a tentative D call TRBD1 (6 bases). V lost 8 bases and J lost 2, with 13 bases in between. The germline gives CDR1 MNHEY, CDR2 SVGAGI. The CDR3 has 13 amino acids. The CDR3 here is CASPQGLTYEQYF. CDR3 nucleotide sequence: TGTGCCAGCCCCCAGGGGCTCACCTACGAGCAGTACTTC.

This chain joins TRBV7-9 and TRBJ2-5; 11 bases map to TRBD2. Germline V gene data show CDR1 as SEHNR and CDR2 as FQNEAQ (reference sequence). Unmatched junction bases numbered 13, after V lost 3 bases and J lost 1 base. The CDR3 totals 19 residues. The CDR3 protein is CASSFGISALAGVQETQYF. In DNA, the CDR3 is TGTGCCAGCAGCTTTGGAATTAGTGCACTAGCGGGGGTCCAAGAGACCCAGTACTTC. Using reference TRBV7-9 and TRBJ2-5 for the parts outside the CDR3, the full variable domain is DTGVSQNPRHKITKRGQNVTFRCDPISEHNRLYWYRQTLGQGPEFLTYFQNEAQLEKSRLLSDRFSAERPKGSFSTLEIQRTEQGDSAMYLCASSFGISALAGVQETQYFGPGTRLLVL.

V gene TRBV2 combines with J gene TRBJ1-6, with TRBD1 as a possible D gene (6 bases). CDR1 and CDR2 from the germline V gene are SNHLY and FYNNEI. The length of the CDR3 is 14 residues. V lost 8 bases to trimming and J lost 8 bases, with 16 bases between them. CDR3 protein: CASGRQARDSPLHF. The CDR3 DNA is TGTGCCAGCGGTAGACAGGCCCGGGATTCACCCCTCCACTTT.

The CDR3 here is CASSQVSDIYNEQFF. Written as DNA, the CDR3 is TGTGCCAGCAGCCAAGTATCGGACATATACAATGAGCAGTTCTTC. V gene TRBV14 combines with J gene TRBJ2-1; D may be TRBD1 (5 bases). Germline CDR1 and CDR2: SGHDN and FVKESK. The CDR3 totals 15 residues. V shed 1 base and J shed 4 bases, with 11 bases lying between them.

The J gene is TRBJ2-7, the V gene TRBV29-1; 10 nucleotides agree with TRBD1. J gave up 7 bases and V 0 bases, and 6 bases lay outside the gene matches. The CDR3 contains 14 residues. CDR1 and CDR2 (germline): SQVTM, ANQGSEA. The CDR3 here is CSVEDLDRGREQYF. The CDR3 region has the DNA TGCAGCGTTGAAGATCTCGACAGGGGGCGTGAGCAGTACTTC.

The V call is TRBV5-4, the J call TRBJ2-7, with D possibly TRBD2 on 6 matching bases. Trimming pared 4 bases from V and 0 bases from J, leaving 14 bases between. CDR3 length: 15 residues. Looked up from germline, CDR1 is SGHNT and CDR2 is YYREEE (reference sequence). The CDR3 DNA reads TGTGCCAGCAGCCCCGGGGGACGTTCCTCCTACGAGCAGTACTTC. Its protein product is CASSPGGRSSYEQYF.

The V and J genes are TRBV4-2 and TRBJ2-5; D unclear. Germline-derived CDR1 and CDR2 are LGHNA and YNFKEQ. The CDR3 is 14 amino acids. Trimming cost V 0 bases and J 10 bases, with 15 bases left between them. The CDR3 DNA reads as TGTGCCAGCAGCCAAGATCGTAACTCCTGGAGCCAGTACTTC. Translated, it gives CASSQDRNSWSQYF.

This clone was counted ten times or more. This chain links TRBV5-1 with TRBJ1-5, with 8 bases identical to TRBD1. Germline trimming cut 9 bases from V and 2 bases from J; bases unmatched to any gene: 7. There are 14 residues in the CDR3. Looked up from germline, CDR1 is SGHRS and CDR2 is YFSETQ. Here the CDR3 reads CAIQTGVGNQPQHF. CDR3 in DNA: TGCGCCATACAGACAGGGGTTGGCAATCAGCCCCAGCATTTT. The whole variable domain, filled in from reference TRBV5-1 and TRBJ1-5, reads KAGVTQTPRYLIKTRGQQVTLSCSPISGHRSVSWYQQTPGQGLQFLFEYFSETQRNKGNFPGRFSGRQFSNSRSEMNVSTLELGDSALYLCAIQTGVGNQPQHFGDGTRLSIL.

The J gene is TRBJ1-1, the V gene TRBV2; D perhaps matches TRBD1 (6 bases). Per germline, CDR1 SNHLY and CDR2 FYNNEI. The CDR3 loop spans 16 amino acids. V was trimmed by 6 bases and J by 0 bases, leaving 17 bases between them. The CDR3 loop reads CASRKGRGEMNTEAFF. The CDR3 coding sequence is TGTGCCAGCAGGAAGGGCAGGGGAGAGATGAACACTGAAGCTTTCTTT.

The chain's CDR3 is CASSPPSKAGPSTDTQYF. The CDR3 DNA is TGTGCCAGCTCACCACCGTCTAAGGCGGGGCCTAGCACAGATACGCAGTATTTT. The chain carries TRBV18 and TRBJ2-3, with D perhaps matching TRBD2 (6 bases). Germline-derived CDR1 and CDR2 are KGHSH and LQKENI. There are 18 residues in the CDR3. Trimming took off 0 bases at V and 0 bases at J, with 16 bases between the two ends.

A few counts support this clone. V usage is TRBV12-3 or TRBV12-4 and J usage is TRBJ1-6; weak D call: TRBD1 (6 bases). Trimming removed 2 bases from V and 7 bases from J, with 6 bases in between. The CDR3 sequence is 13 residues long. The CDR3 nucleotides are TGTGCCAGCAGTTTAACAGGGAATTCACCCCTCCACTTT. Translation gives CASSLTGNSPLHF.

The chain employs TRBV5-6 and TRBJ1-6; 7 bases are a match to TRBD1. Germline V CDR1 and CDR2: SGHDT, YYEEEE. V trimming: 4 bases; J trimming: 10 bases; junction bases outside the gene matches: 5. The CDR3 is 13 amino acids. CDR3 loop: CASSEDRVSPLHF. For the CDR3, the DNA is TGTGCCAGCAGCGAAGACAGGGTATCACCCCTCCACTTT.

The V and J genes are TRBV6-4 and TRBJ1-6, with D unresolved. Trimming removed 3 bases at V and 5 bases at J, with 8 bases between. The CDR3 totals 14 residues. In germline, CDR1 is MRHNA, CDR2 SNTAGT. CDR3 nucleotide sequence: TGTGCCAGCAGTGAATCAGCGGATAATTCACCCCTCCACTTT. This encodes CASSESADNSPLHF.